The rows below give T cell receptor beta chains drawn from one sample of a study of OX40 agonist ivuxolimab in advanced cancers. Profiling relied on immunoSEQ multiplex PCR, and the TCRdb table lists in-frame clones only, not all of them. This sample carries more than 45,000 clones, about nine tenths of them seen once, and the ten largest clones take roughly 7.8%. This specimen consisted of CD4+ or CD8+ T cells sorted from blood, obtained in a trial of the OX40 agonist ivuxolimab. Source of these receptors: an adult with an advanced solid tumor such as melanoma, head and neck, liver or kidney cancer. Each CDR3 is given with its conserved first and last residue. The D gene is left open where the match is weak. Clone size appears in some rows only: once, few, many, or a class for an expanded clone.

>13|TRBJ2-5|TRBV5-1|-|-
CASSFRTQETQYF
TGCGCCAGCAGCTTTAGGACTCAAGAGACCCAGTACTTC
>14|TRBJ2-7|TRBV11-3|-|-
CASSLDPNSYEQYF
TGTGCCAGCAGCTTAGATCCGAACTCCTACGAGCAGTACTTC
>15|TRBJ1-1|TRBV10-3|TRBD1|once
CAISRDSNMNTEAFF
TGTGCCATCAGCCGGGACAGCAACATGAACACTGAAGCTTTCTTT
>16|TRBJ2-1|TRBV5-4|TRBD2|-
CASSLEGLADYNEQFF
TGTGCCAGCAGCTTGGAGGGGCTAGCGGACTACAATGAGCAGTTCTTC
>16|TRBJ2-5|TRBV18|TRBD2|-
CASSPLTPGLDETQYF
TGTGCCAGCTCACCCCTTACACCGGGACTAGATGAGACCCAGTACTTC
>16|TRBJ2-3|TRBV18|TRBD1|-
CASSPPGQGATDTQYF
TGTGCCAGCTCACCACCGGGACAGGGGGCGACAGATACGCAGTATTTT
>14|TRBJ1-1|TRBV28|-|-
CASIRIAPPTEAFF
TGTGCCAGCATACGAATTGCACCGCCCACTGAAGCTTTCTTT
>14|TRBJ1-5|TRBV2|-|once
CASSPSNAAQPQHF
TGTGCCAGCAGTCCCTCGAATGCGGCCCAGCCCCAGCATTTT
>18|TRBJ2-7|TRBV7-9|TRBD2|-
CASSPKVRLAGVASEQYF
TGTGCCAGCAGCCCGAAGGTACGTCTAGCGGGAGTGGCGAGCGAGCAGTACTTC
>13|TRBJ2-7|TRBV27|-|-
CASSLAGPERWHF
TGTGCCAGCAGTTTGGCAGGCCCCGAAAGGTGGCACTTC
>15|TRBJ1-6|TRBV7-2|TRBD1|-
CASSLRTGAISPLHF
TGTGCCAGCAGCTTACGGACAGGGGCGATTTCACCCCTCCACTTT
>19|TRBJ1-1|TRBV11-2|TRBD1|-
CASSLDQDRGEDRNTEAFF
TGTGCCAGCAGCTTAGATCAGGACAGGGGTGAGGATAGAAATACTGAAGCTTTCTTT
>15|TRBJ2-7|TRBV4-1|-|-
CASSLRQDDSYEQYF
TGCGCCAGCAGCCTCCGACAGGATGACTCCTACGAGCAGTACTTC
>15|TRBJ2-2|TRBV5-4|-|-
CASSPNNEVTGELFF
TGTGCCAGCAGCCCTAATAATGAAGTCACCGGGGAGCTGTTTTTT
>15|TRBJ1-5|TRBV4-1|-|-
CASSQEGQRNQPQHF
TGCGCCAGCAGCCAAGAAGGACAGAGAAATCAGCCCCAGCATTTT
>17|TRBJ2-7|TRBV4-1|-|-
CASSQVGAFGIPPEQYF
TGCGCCAGCAGCCAAGTCGGTGCTTTCGGGATCCCTCCCGAGCAGTACTTC
>14|TRBJ2-7|TRBV30|TRBD2|few
CAWSVLSGSDEQYF
TGTGCCTGGAGTGTACTTAGCGGGAGTGACGAGCAGTACTTC
>14|TRBJ2-7|TRBV11-2|-|-
CASSLDPSSYEQYF
TGTGCCAGCAGCTTAGATCCCAGCTCCTACGAGCAGTACTTC
>17|TRBJ1-5|TRBV7-8|-|-
CASSPGGGVFSNQPQHF
TGTGCCAGCAGCCCGGGGGGAGGGGTATTTAGCAATCAGCCCCAGCATTTT
>13|TRBJ2-7|TRBV7-2|-|few
CASSLEAEYEQYF
TGTGCCAGCAGCTTGGAAGCGGAATACGAGCAGTACTTC
>14|TRBJ1-1|TRBV2|-|-
CASSADSGDTEAFF
TGTGCCAGCAGTGCAGACTCGGGGGACACTGAAGCTTTCTTT
>15|TRBJ1-4|TRBV27|-|-
CASSPRGGFYEKLFF
TGTGCCAGCAGCCCGAGGGGAGGATTTTACGAAAAACTGTTTTTT
>14|TRBJ2-1|TRBV6-1|TRBD2|-
CASRGLAGANEQFF
TGTGCCAGCAGAGGACTAGCGGGAGCCAATGAGCAGTTCTTC
>15|TRBJ2-7|TRBV2|-|-
CASSEAVSRTYEQYF
TGTGCCAGCAGTGAAGCGGTAAGCCGAACCTACGAGCAGTACTTC
>14|TRBJ1-2|TRBV6-1|TRBD1|once
CASSGGAGGYGYTF
TGTGCCAGCAGTGGGGGGGCAGGGGGCTATGGCTACACCTTC
>12|TRBJ2-3|TRBV29-1|-|-
CSVALGTDTQYF
TGCAGCGTTGCTCTAGGCACAGATACGCAGTATTTT
>13|TRBJ1-5|TRBV6-1|-|-
CASSEEGDQPQHF
TGTGCCAGCAGTGAAGAGGGGGATCAGCCCCAGCATTTT
>13|TRBJ2-5|TRBV28|-|-
CASSSLPLGAQYF
TGTGCCAGCAGTTCGCTCCCCCTGGGGGCCCAGTACTTC
>14|TRBJ2-7|TRBV9|TRBD1|-
CASSRDRGSYEQYF
TGTGCCAGCAGCCGCGACAGGGGGAGCTACGAGCAGTACTTC